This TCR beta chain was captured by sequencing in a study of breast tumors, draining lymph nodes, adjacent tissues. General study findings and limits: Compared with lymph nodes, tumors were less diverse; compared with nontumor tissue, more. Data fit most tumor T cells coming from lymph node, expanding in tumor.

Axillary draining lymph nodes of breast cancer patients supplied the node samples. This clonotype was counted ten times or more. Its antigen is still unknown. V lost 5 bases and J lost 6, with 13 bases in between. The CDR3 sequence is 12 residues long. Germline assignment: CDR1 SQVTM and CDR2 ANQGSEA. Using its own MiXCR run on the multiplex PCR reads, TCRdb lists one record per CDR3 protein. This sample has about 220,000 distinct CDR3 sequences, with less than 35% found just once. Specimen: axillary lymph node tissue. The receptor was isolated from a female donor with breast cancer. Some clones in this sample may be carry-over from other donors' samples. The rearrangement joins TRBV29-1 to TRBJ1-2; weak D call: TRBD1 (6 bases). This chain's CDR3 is CSVHEGGDGYTF. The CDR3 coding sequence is TGCAGCGTTCATGAAGGGGGTGATGGCTACACCTTC. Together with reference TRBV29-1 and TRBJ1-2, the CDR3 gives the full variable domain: SAVISQKPSRDICQRGTSLTIQCQVDSQVTMMFWYRQQPGQSLTLIATANQGSEATYESGFVIDKFPISRPNLTFSTLTVSNMSPEDSSIYLCSVHEGGDGYTFGSGTRLTVV.